One and the same sample provided the 16 T cell receptor beta chains below, sequenced in a study of control samples from healthy donors and cancer patients. This table comes from immunoSEQ multiplex PCR, and its TCRdb copy is limited to in-frame clones, with some not included. The table includes about 52,000 clones, 90% to 95% detected once. Sequencing was performed on blood. These receptor sequences come from a man younger than 45 in good health.

J is TRBJ1-2 and V is TRBV5-4; 9 nucleotides agree with TRBD1. The CDR3 totals 15 residues. CDR1 and CDR2 (germline): SGHNT, YYREEE (reference sequence). The V and J ends lost 5 bases and 4 bases, in that order; junction bases with no gene match: 9. This CDR3 is CASRPGTGSTYGYTF. For the CDR3, the DNA is TGTGCCAGCAGACCCGGGACAGGGTCGACCTATGGCTACACCTTC.

V and J are TRBV6-5 and TRBJ1-1, with D hard to call. This CDR3 spans 13 amino acids. The V and J ends lost 2 bases and 3 bases respectively, with 7 bases between them. Germline CDR1 reads MNHEY; CDR2 reads SVGAGI. Here the CDR3 DNA reads TGTGCCAGCAGTTACCGAGAGCACACTGAAGCTTTCTTT. This translates into CASSYREHTEAFF.

The chain joins TRBV5-1 to TRBJ1-5; D possibly corresponds to TRBD1 (5 bases). The V gene lost 4 bases and the J gene lost 5 bases, with 13 bases spanning the gap. Germline V lookup: CDR1 SGHRS, CDR2 YFSETQ. This CDR3 spans 14 amino acids. The CDR3 bases are TGCGCCAGCAGCGCAGCAGGGAGGGATCAGCCCCAGCATTTT. Protein: CASSAAGRDQPQHF.

This clone occurred a few times. The chain combines TRBV6-2 or TRBV6-3 with TRBJ2-6, with no clear D. Germline CDR1 and CDR2: MNHEY and SVGEGT. The CDR3 is 15 amino acids. Deletions cut 6 bases from V and 0 bases from J, with 9 bases between. The DNA of the CDR3 is TGTGCCAGCAGCCCCCGACACTCTGGGGCCAACGTCCTGACTTTC. It encodes CASSPRHSGANVLTF.

The CDR3 DNA is TGTGCCAGCTCACCGGGGACAGCCGGGAACACTGAAGCTTTCTTT. Encoded protein: CASSPGTAGNTEAFF. The V call is TRBV18, the J call TRBJ1-1; 7 nucleotides match TRBD1. V was clipped by 3 bases and J by 1 base; unmatched bases: 5. The CDR3 covers 15 residues. Germline V lookup: CDR1 KGHSH, CDR2 LQKENI.

The chain carries TRBV11-2 and TRBJ1-1; TRBD1 matches 8 bases. The ends lost 1 base at V and 2 bases at J; junction bases unmatched: 0. Germline assignment: CDR1 SGHAT and CDR2 FQNNGV. CDR3 length: 14 amino acids. The CDR3 here is CASSLAGGNTEAFF. The DNA for the CDR3 is TGTGCCAGCAGCTTAGCAGGGGGCAACACTGAAGCTTTCTTT.

V gene TRBV5-1 combines with J gene TRBJ2-1; TRBD2 matches at 15 bases. Unmatched junction bases numbered 16, after V lost 4 bases and J lost 5 bases. Germline assignment: CDR1 SGHRS and CDR2 YFSETQ. The CDR3 loop spans 20 amino acids. In DNA, the CDR3 is TGCGCCAGCAGCACTCAGCGGACTAGCGGGAGGGCCCGGATTAACAATGAGCAGTTCTTC. It is translated as CASSTQRTSGRARINNEQFF.

The chain employs TRBV3-1 (or the pseudogene TRBV3-2) and TRBJ2-3; 15 bases fit TRBD2. Germline trimming cut 1 base from V and 7 bases from J; bases unmatched to any gene: 9. CDR3 size: 18 residues. Germline loops: CDR1 LGHDT, CDR2 YNNKEL (reference sequence). This chain's CDR3 is CASSQGTSGRGPTHTQYF. Here the CDR3 DNA reads TGTGCCAGCAGCCAAGGGACTAGCGGGAGGGGACCAACACATACGCAGTATTTT.

The CDR3 DNA reads as TGTGCCAGCAGTTTACCCACCGCAACAGGATCCGGGGAGCTGTTTTTT. Encoded protein: CASSLPTATGSGELFF. V gene TRBV6-2 or TRBV6-3 combines with J gene TRBJ2-2; D perhaps matches TRBD1 (5 bases). Deletions cut 4 bases from V and 6 bases from J, with 18 bases between. CDR1 is MNHEY and CDR2 is SVGEGT in the germline V gene. The CDR3 length is 16 residues.

Here the CDR3 reads CASSPSQAGMREQFF. The CDR3 coding sequence is TGTGCCAGCTCACCCTCCCAAGCGGGTATGCGTGAGCAGTTCTTC. This chain links TRBV18 with TRBJ2-1; tentative D call: TRBD2 (6 bases). The germline CDR1 and CDR2 sequences are KGHSH and LQKENI. This CDR3 contains 15 residues. The ends were cut back, 3 bases at V and 9 bases at J, with 18 bases in the middle.

The chain joins TRBV5-5 to TRBJ1-5; unclear D gene. Germline V lookup: CDR1 SGHKS, CDR2 YYEKEE (reference sequence). There are 14 residues in the CDR3. Trimming removed 0 bases from V and 1 base from J, with 5 bases in between. Written as DNA, the CDR3 is TGTGCCAGCAGCTTGGTGGAAAGCAATCAGCCCCAGCATTTT. It specifies CASSLVESNQPQHF.

This chain connects TRBV3-1 (or the pseudogene TRBV3-2) to TRBJ1-1; D not certain. The CDR3 sequence is 14 residues long. With 7 bases removed from V and 8 bases from J, the gap between germline ends came to 20 bases. Looked up from germline, CDR1 is LGHDT and CDR2 is YNNKEL (reference sequence). The CDR3 sequence: CASTPRVGLVEAFF. CDR3 nucleotide sequence: TGTGCCAGCACTCCTCGCGTCGGTTTGGTAGAAGCTTTCTTT.

The genes are TRBV28 and TRBJ2-7; 14 bases line up with TRBD2. The V gene end was trimmed by 0 bases and the J gene end by 1 base; junction bases not matched to a gene: 2. CDR1 and CDR2 (germline): MDHEN, SYDVKM. CDR3 size: 17 residues. CDR3 sequence: CASSLWRLAGGSYEQYF. The CDR3 nucleotides are TGTGCCAGCAGTTTATGGCGACTAGCGGGAGGGTCCTACGAGCAGTACTTC.

The rearrangement uses TRBV5-6 and TRBJ2-1, with 9 positions matching TRBD2. The junction had 9 bases not matched to a gene; V was cut back by 3 bases and J by 8 bases. Germline CDR1 is SGHDT and CDR2 is YYEEEE. CDR3 length equals 15 residues. CDR3 amino acids: CASSSVPSGIDEQFF. The CDR3 nucleotides are TGTGCCAGCAGCTCGGTTCCTAGCGGGATAGATGAGCAGTTCTTC.

The chain combines TRBV28 with TRBJ2-1, with D perhaps matching TRBD1 (6 bases). V shed 3 bases and J shed 5 bases, with 14 bases lying between them. Per germline, CDR1 MDHEN and CDR2 SYDVKM. This CDR3 is built from 15 residues. The CDR3 DNA follows: TGTGCCAGCAGTTTGCGCAGGAAGGGGGACAATGAGCAGTTCTTC. Translating it yields CASSLRRKGDNEQFF.

The V and J genes are TRBV28 and TRBJ1-1; possible D gene TRBD1, 5 bases. Trimming removed 0 bases at V and 4 bases at J, with 12 bases between. Germline V CDR1 and CDR2: MDHEN, SYDVKM. The length of the CDR3 is 15 residues. The CDR3 DNA is TGTGCCAGCAGTTTATGGGCAGGGAGGGCCACTGAAGCTTTCTTT. As protein: CASSLWAGRATEAFF.